What follows are 30 T cell receptor beta chains derived from one specimen sequenced in a study of T-cell reconstitution after alpha-beta-depleted transplantation in children. This sample's TCRbeta library carried unique molecular identifier barcodes. One entry per CDR3 protein, called by TCRdb with MiXCR from the PCR reads. The sample gives a few hundred thousand distinct CDR3 sequences, about 25% of which show up once; 2.6% is in the top ten. The source material was PBMCs, sampled before TCRalphabeta/CD19-depleted stem cell transplant. Receptor source: a girl aged 2-15 years with Fanconi anemia, due to receive a stem cell transplant.

The chain recombines TRBV6-5 with TRBJ2-2; no clear D. This CDR3 spans 12 amino acids. The V end was cut by 8 bases, the J end by 4 bases, with 8 bases between. CDR1 and CDR2 (germline): MNHEY, SVGAGI. Here the CDR3 reads CASQQATGELFF. CDR3 in DNA: TGTGCCAGCCAGCAGGCCACCGGGGAGCTGTTTTTT.

This clonotype was seen a handful of times. The chain couples TRBV20-1 to TRBJ2-1; 9 bases are a match to TRBD2. Germline V lookup: CDR1 DFQATT, CDR2 SNEGSKA (reference sequence). Trimming cost V 6 bases and J 3 bases; bases outside gene matches: 9. The CDR3 covers 15 residues. The CDR3 bases are TGCAGTGCCCCTCTTAGCGGGAGAGACTACAATGAGCAGTTCTTC. Amino acid sequence: CSAPLSGRDYNEQFF.

This clonotype was detected many times. The chain has TRBV7-2 and TRBJ2-1, with 14 bases aligning to TRBD2. CDR1 SGHTA and CDR2 FQGNSA come from the germline V gene. The V segment lost 1 base and the J segment 7 bases; nucleotides outside the gene matches: 3. The CDR3 has 16 residues. CDR3 sequence: CASSLGTSGGTNEQFF. The CDR3 region has the DNA TGTGCCAGCAGCTTAGGGACTAGCGGGGGGACTAATGAGCAGTTCTTC.

V and J are TRBV28 and TRBJ2-5; 9 nucleotides agree with TRBD2. Germline CDR1 and CDR2: MDHEN and SYDVKM. V shed 8 bases and J 1 base; nucleotides not matched to a gene: 11. This CDR3 is built from 16 residues. The DNA of the CDR3 is TGTGCCAGCCGACGAAAAGGACTAGCGTCCCAAGAGACCCAGTACTTC. Its protein is CASRRKGLASQETQYF.

There are many counts of this clonotype. The chain joins TRBV6-1 to TRBJ2-7; TRBD2 aligns across 13 bases. The germline V gene has CDR1 MNHNS and CDR2 SASEGT. The CDR3 length is 16 residues. V lost 6 bases, J lost 0 bases, and 5 bases stayed unmatched. This CDR3 reads CASRKGLAGPSYEQYF. The DNA for the CDR3 is TGTGCCAGCAGGAAGGGACTAGCGGGGCCCTCCTACGAGCAGTACTTC.

The sample holds many counts of this clonotype. This chain joins TRBV11-2 and TRBJ2-7; D not certain. Looked up from germline, CDR1 is SGHAT and CDR2 is FQNNGV. The CDR3 runs 12 residues. V was cut by 5 bases and J by 5 bases, with 10 bases left in between. The DNA for the CDR3 is TGTGCCAGCAGCCTACCGACCCACGAGCAGTACTTC. Protein product: CASSLPTHEQYF.

This chain links TRBV29-1 with TRBJ2-1, with 8 bases fitting TRBD1. Germline V gene lookup returns CDR1 SQVTM and CDR2 ANQGSEA. Trimming took 4 bases from V and 4 from J; bases not matched to a gene: 6. This CDR3 is built from 14 residues. The CDR3 reads CSVVDRAKYNEQFF. As DNA, the CDR3 is TGCAGCGTTGTGGACAGGGCTAAGTACAATGAGCAGTTCTTC.

This clonotype has a count of ten or more. This chain uses TRBV29-1 with TRBJ2-1, with D unresolved. This CDR3 region has 11 residues. V was clipped by 4 bases and J by 5 bases, with 6 bases between them. CDR1 is SQVTM, CDR2 ANQGSEA, per germline. The CDR3 spells CSVVRDNEQFF. In DNA form, the CDR3 reads TGCAGCGTTGTGAGAGACAATGAGCAGTTCTTC.

This clonotype was seen ten or more times. The chain combines TRBV6-2 or TRBV6-3 with TRBJ2-7; TRBD1 agrees at 10 bases. The CDR3 consists of 12 residues. V lost 7 bases and J lost 5; bases outside the gene matches: 2. Germline CDR1 is MNHEY and CDR2 is SVGEGT. The CDR3 spells CASTTGGDEQYF. CDR3 DNA sequence: TGTGCCAGCACGACAGGGGGCGACGAGCAGTACTTC.

The table lists this clonotype with a few counts. V gene TRBV11-2 combines with J gene TRBJ2-5, with a weak D call TRBD1 (5 bases). Germline values: CDR1 SGHAT, CDR2 FQNNGV. The CDR3 has 15 amino acids. Between the trimmed V and J ends, which lost 1 base and 2 bases, there was a span of 11 bases. The CDR3 DNA is TGTGCCAGCAGCTTAGTTACAGGAAGTCAAGAGACCCAGTACTTC. Translated: CASSLVTGSQETQYF.

The sample holds many counts of this clonotype. The V gene is TRBV10-3, the J gene TRBJ2-3, with a tentative D call TRBD1 (6 bases). Germline CDR1 and CDR2: ENHRY and SYGVKD. CDR3 length: 12 amino acids. The ends were cut back, 5 bases at V and 5 bases at J, with 8 bases in the middle. CDR3 DNA sequence: TGTGCCATCAGTTCAGGGGAAGATACGCAGTATTTT. It codes for CAISSGEDTQYF.

This clonotype showed up many times. The V call is TRBV12-3 or TRBV12-4, the J call TRBJ1-1; 10 bases are a match to TRBD1. The CDR3 contains 13 residues. V was clipped by 5 bases and J by 9 bases; unmatched bases: 6. The CDR3 nucleotides are TGTGCCAGCAGTCTCCCGGGACAGGGGCAAGCTTTCTTT. This codes for CASSLPGQGQAFF.

This chain connects TRBV6-2 or TRBV6-3 to TRBJ2-1; maybe TRBD1 (7 bases). The V end lost 6 bases, the J end lost 5 bases, and 23 bases lay between the germline ends. There are 17 residues in the CDR3. Per the germline V gene, CDR1 is MNHEY and CDR2 is SVGEGT. The CDR3 here is CASRGDRLDWANNEQFF. For the CDR3, the DNA is TGTGCCAGCAGGGGGGACAGACTAGACTGGGCAAACAATGAGCAGTTCTTC.

This chain uses TRBV20-1 with TRBJ2-1; D unresolved. This CDR3 contains 11 residues. Trimming left V 6 bases short and J 7 bases short, with 10 bases between. The germline CDR1 and CDR2 sequences are DFQATT and SNEGSKA (reference sequence). CDR3 sequence reads: CSAALSNEQFF. The CDR3 nucleotides are TGCAGTGCCGCGCTTAGTAATGAGCAGTTCTTC.

This clonotype was observed at least ten times. The chain links TRBV29-1 to TRBJ2-7; no firm D call. With 3 bases removed from V and 4 bases from J, the gap between germline ends came to 10 bases. CDR1 SQVTM and CDR2 ANQGSEA come from the germline V gene. The CDR3 consists of 12 residues. The CDR3, as DNA: TGCAGCGTTGAGTACGGTGGGTACGAGCAGTACTTC. It translates to CSVEYGGYEQYF.

The CDR3: CARNEGSQSPLHF. The CDR3 DNA sequence: TGTGCCCGAAACGAGGGTAGTCAGTCACCCCTCCACTTT. The chain combines TRBV30 with TRBJ1-6; D is undetermined. This CDR3 contains 13 residues. Trimming cost V 8 bases and J 10 bases, with 18 bases left between them. The germline V gene has CDR1 GTSNPN and CDR2 SVGIG (reference sequence).

This chain connects TRBV7-3 to TRBJ2-5; TRBD2 agrees at 8 bases. The CDR3 sequence is 15 residues long. Per the germline V gene, CDR1 is SGHTA and CDR2 is FQGTGA. V was clipped by 1 base and J by 7 bases; unmatched bases: 8. The CDR3 sequence: CASSLKLAGKGTQYF. CDR3 DNA sequence: TGTGCCAGCAGCTTAAAGCTAGCGGGCAAGGGGACCCAGTACTTC.

The chain has TRBV20-1 and TRBJ2-5, with D hard to call. V lost 5 bases, J lost 5 bases, and 6 bases lay in between. Germline V gene data show CDR1 as DFQATT and CDR2 as SNEGSKA (reference sequence). There are 10 residues in the CDR3. The CDR3, as DNA: TGCAGTGCTGAGAAGGAGACCCAGTACTTC. Translation gives CSAEKETQYF.

This clonotype was seen more than once but under ten times. The CDR3 coding sequence is TGTGCCAGCGGGAGGCAGGGCTCCTACGAGCAGTACTTC. Protein: CASGRQGSYEQYF. The J gene is TRBJ2-7, the V gene TRBV6-1; D might be TRBD2 (6 bases). The germline V gene has CDR1 MNHNS and CDR2 SASEGT. The CDR3 totals 13 residues. Trimming cost V 8 bases and J 0 bases, with 11 bases left between them.

The V and J genes are TRBV21-1 and TRBJ2-7; no DNA check was done on the table's D call, TRBD2. TRBV21-1 is deemed a pseudogene. The CDR3 contains 13 residues. CDR3 amino acids: CASKGGRTYEQYF. The CDR3 region has the DNA TGTGCCAGCAAGGGCGGGAGAACTTACGAGCAGTACTTC.

The chain uses TRBV29-1 and TRBJ2-1, with TRBD2 matching 7 bases. Trimming at V came to 7 bases and at J to 4 bases, leaving 10 bases not matched to a gene. Germline V lookup: CDR1 SQVTM, CDR2 ANQGSEA. CDR3 size: 14 residues. The CDR3 loop reads CSANSGPQYNEQFF. DNA of the CDR3: TGCAGCGCTAATAGCGGGCCTCAATACAATGAGCAGTTCTTC.

The chain links TRBV18 to TRBJ2-7; D not certain. Germline V lookup: CDR1 KGHSH, CDR2 LQKENI. The V end lost 1 base, the J end lost 2 bases, and 3 bases lay between the germline ends. This CDR3 contains 12 residues. The CDR3 is CASSPQTYEQYF. CDR3 nucleotide sequence: TGTGCCAGCTCACCACAGACCTACGAGCAGTACTTC.

The chain is built from TRBV20-1 and TRBJ2-1; 8 nucleotides align to TRBD2. Germline trimming cut 5 bases from V and 5 bases from J; bases unmatched to any gene: 8. Germline CDR1 and CDR2: DFQATT and SNEGSKA (reference sequence). CDR3 length: 14 amino acids. Written as DNA, the CDR3 is TGCAGTGCTCAAATAGCGGGAAACAACAATGAGCAGTTCTTC. Amino acids: CSAQIAGNNNEQFF.

This clonotype was seen many times. V and J are TRBV7-8 and TRBJ2-7; 12 bases match TRBD2. Per the germline V gene, CDR1 is SGHVS and CDR2 is FQNEAQ. The CDR3 loop spans 16 amino acids. After removal of 1 base from V and 1 base from J, the junction contained 2 bases not matched to a gene. CDR3 residues: CASSLEGLAGSYEQYF. DNA for the CDR3: TGTGCCAGCAGCTTAGAAGGACTAGCGGGGTCCTACGAGCAGTACTTC.

J is TRBJ2-1 and V is TRBV6-2 or TRBV6-3, with 8 bases that match TRBD2. The CDR3 is 16 amino acids. V gave up 0 bases and J gave up 5 bases; unmatched junction bases: 6. CDR1 is MNHEY, CDR2 SVGEGT, per germline. CDR3 coding DNA: TGTGCCAGCAGTTACTCGGGCGGGAGGACGAACAATGAGCAGTTCTTC. It translates to CASSYSGGRTNNEQFF.

Ten or more counts support this clonotype. This chain uses TRBV7-2 with TRBJ1-5; D perhaps matches TRBD1 (5 bases). Deletions cut 3 bases from V and 1 base from J, with 7 bases between. From germline, CDR1 is SGHTA and CDR2 FQGNSA. The CDR3 consists of 14 residues. CDR3 amino acids: CASSFRDSNQPQHF. CDR3 coding DNA: TGTGCCAGCAGCTTCCGGGACAGCAATCAGCCCCAGCATTTT.

This clonotype was recorded a few times. The chain couples TRBV20-1 to TRBJ2-7, with D maybe TRBD2 (5 bases). The CDR3 totals 14 residues. V was pared by 2 bases and J by 4 bases, with 15 bases between. CDR1 is DFQATT, CDR2 SNEGSKA, per germline (reference sequence). This CDR3 is CSARNPSSRYEQYF. Here the CDR3 DNA reads TGCAGTGCTAGAAACCCTAGCTCTAGATACGAGCAGTACTTC.

In this sample, this clonotype turned up many times. This rearrangement joins TRBV29-1 to TRBJ2-3; D perhaps matches TRBD1 (6 bases). The CDR3 sequence is 11 residues long. The germline V and J ends were trimmed by 5 bases and 6 bases, with 9 bases remaining between them. In germline, CDR1 is SQVTM, CDR2 ANQGSEA. The DNA for the CDR3 is TGCAGCGTTAAAAGGGGGGATACGCAGTATTTT. This sequence encodes CSVKRGDTQYF.

This sequence joins TRBV4-2 and TRBJ2-1; 8 nucleotides line up with TRBD2. Germline V gene lookup returns CDR1 LGHNA and CDR2 YNFKEQ. V lost 2 bases and J lost 4; bases outside the gene matches: 7. The CDR3 has 16 amino acids. The CDR3 spells CASSQPLAARYNEQFF. CDR3 in DNA: TGTGCCAGCAGCCAACCACTAGCGGCGAGATACAATGAGCAGTTCTTC.

This clonotype was picked up a small number of times. V usage is TRBV29-1 and J usage is TRBJ1-1, with D tentatively TRBD1 (6 bases). Germline CDR1 and CDR2: SQVTM and ANQGSEA. Trimming removed 1 base at V and 0 bases at J, with 15 bases between. The CDR3 sequence is 16 residues long. The CDR3: CSVEGNRVGMNTEAFF. In DNA, the CDR3 is TGCAGCGTTGAAGGAAACAGGGTAGGGATGAACACTGAAGCTTTCTTT. Supplemented by reference TRBV29-1 and TRBJ1-1, the full variable domain reads SAVISQKPSRDICQRGTSLTIQCQVDSQVTMMFWYRQQPGQSLTLIATANQGSEATYESGFVIDKFPISRPNLTFSTLTVSNMSPEDSSIYLCSVEGNRVGMNTEAFFGQGTRLTVV.